This TCR beta chain stems from a study of blood T cells in healthy people across ages. The CDR3 runs to 14 residues. V was cut by 3 bases and J by 5 bases, with 10 bases left in between. Germline V gives CDR1 MNHNS, CDR2 SASEGT. The authors ran a second PCR of about 7 to 11 cycles using a sample-barcoded 5' primer and a J-beta primer mix. A single record per CDR3 protein comes from TCRdb applying MiXCR to the 5' RACE reads. Of about 730,000 distinct CDR3 sequences in the sample, 35% to 45% were seen once. J is TRBJ1-4 and V is TRBV6-1, with D perhaps matching TRBD1 (5 bases). This clonotype originated in a woman aged 60 to 75 in good health. What was sequenced was blood. In nucleotides, the CDR3 is TGTGCCAGCAGTGAGACAGTTAACAATGAAAAACTGTTTTTT. Amino acids: CASSETVNNEKLFF.